These 14 T cell receptor beta chains originate from one sample sequenced in a study of PD-1 blockade in classical Hodgkin lymphoma. Every patient had relapsed following autologous stem cell transplantation, and cohorts differed in brentuximab vedotin exposure. The table came from immunoSEQ multiplex PCR; TCRdb's copy has only in-frame clones and leaves some out. The sample has about 18,000 clones, 75% to 85% seen once; the top ten hold over 15%. The source material was peripheral blood mononuclear cells (PBMCs), sampled before the second cycle of nivolumab. These receptors all come from a human donor with classical Hodgkin lymphoma.

V is TRBV5-5 and J is TRBJ2-2; D gene unclear. Per the germline V gene, CDR1 is SGHKS and CDR2 is YYEKEE (reference sequence). CDR3 length: 12 amino acids. The V and J ends lost 3 bases and 2 bases respectively, with 2 bases between them. CDR3 nucleotides: TGTGCCAGCAGCTCCAACACCGGGGAGCTGTTTTTT. Translating gives CASSSNTGELFF.

The sample holds a few counts of this clone. The chain combines TRBV18 with TRBJ2-4; TRBD2 agrees at 9 bases. V dropped 0 bases and J dropped 7; count of bases not matched to a gene: 1. The CDR3 runs to 14 residues. Germline CDR1 reads KGHSH; CDR2 reads LQKENI. The CDR3 DNA follows: TGTGCCAGCTCACCACCTAGCGGGAGTAACATTCAGTACTTC. Encoded protein: CASSPPSGSNIQYF.

The chain is built from TRBV7-6 and TRBJ2-3; D is unresolved. Germline CDR1 is SGHVS and CDR2 is FNYEAQ. Trimming took 4 bases from V and 3 from J, leaving 14 bases between them. The CDR3 contains 15 residues. The CDR3 nucleotides read TGTGCCAGCAGCTATAGCAGGTTTCAAACAGATACGCAGTATTTT. This translates into CASSYSRFQTDTQYF.

This chain uses TRBV7-9 with TRBJ2-3; 7 positions agree with TRBD2. The CDR3 loop spans 16 amino acids. Germline V gene data show CDR1 as SEHNR and CDR2 as FQNEAQ (reference sequence). J lost 3 bases, V lost 2 bases, and 8 bases had no gene match. Here the CDR3 reads CASSLPITGGTDTQYF. The CDR3 region has the DNA TGTGCCAGCAGCTTACCCATCACGGGGGGTACAGATACGCAGTATTTT.

The chain has TRBV7-9 and TRBJ2-7; 9 bases are shared with TRBD2. This CDR3 comprises 14 residues. Germline assignment: CDR1 SEHNR and CDR2 FQNEAQ (reference sequence). J was trimmed by 6 bases and V by 6 bases; bases with no gene match: 9. DNA of the CDR3: TGTGCCAGCAGGGGAGTAGCGGGAGCCAGCGAGCAGTACTTC. This gives the protein CASRGVAGASEQYF. Variable domain in full (rest from reference TRBV7-9 and TRBJ2-7): DTGVSQNPRHKITKRGQNVTFRCDPISEHNRLYWYRQTLGQGPEFLTYFQNEAQLEKSRLLSDRFSAERPKGSFSTLEIQRTEQGDSAMYLCASRGVAGASEQYFGPGTRLTVT.

The chain joins TRBV30 to TRBJ2-5; possible D gene TRBD1, 5 bases. The CDR3 length is 15 residues. The germline gives CDR1 GTSNPN, CDR2 SVGIG (reference sequence). Trimming took off 0 bases at V and 0 bases at J, with 11 bases between the two ends. CDR3: CAWSVRQTYQETQYF. The CDR3 region has the DNA TGTGCCTGGAGTGTACGACAGACCTACCAAGAGACCCAGTACTTC.

V gene TRBV4-3 combines with J gene TRBJ2-3, with D possibly TRBD1 on 5 matching bases. The CDR3 totals 15 residues. Germline V gene data show CDR1 as LGHNA and CDR2 as YSLEER. The V end was cut by 0 bases, the J end by 0 bases, with 7 bases between. The CDR3 region is CASSQDRASTDTQYF. DNA for the CDR3: TGCGCCAGCAGCCAAGACAGGGCAAGCACAGATACGCAGTATTTT.

The J gene is TRBJ2-5, the V gene TRBV7-9; D is possibly TRBD1 (5 bases). The CDR3 has 15 amino acids. Germline lookup yields CDR1 SEHNR and CDR2 FQNEAQ (reference sequence). V was trimmed by 5 bases and J by 3 bases, leaving 16 bases between them. In DNA form, the CDR3 reads TGTGCCAGCAGCGCGACAGACCGTAAAGAAGAGACCCAGTACTTC. Translated, it gives CASSATDRKEETQYF.

V usage is TRBV6-5 and J usage is TRBJ1-4; maybe TRBD1 (6 bases). The CDR3 covers 15 residues. CDR1 MNHEY and CDR2 SVGAGI come from the germline V gene. Between the trimmed V and J ends, which lost 0 bases and 5 bases, there was a span of 10 bases. DNA of the CDR3: TGTGCCAGCAGTTACTCCGGGGGCGAGAATGAAAAACTGTTTTTT. This translates into CASSYSGGENEKLFF.

The rearrangement links TRBV7-6 to TRBJ2-7; the match to TRBD1 covers 7 bases. The J segment lost 3 bases and the V segment lost 1 base, leaving 6 bases of the junction unmatched. Germline-derived CDR1 and CDR2 are SGHVS and FNYEAQ. The CDR3 extends over 15 amino acids. The CDR3 region is CASSLEPGTVYEQYF. DNA for the CDR3: TGTGCCAGCAGCTTAGAGCCAGGGACAGTCTACGAGCAGTACTTC.

J is TRBJ2-3 and V is TRBV4-3; the D gene is possibly TRBD2 (7 bases). The CDR3 is made up of 17 amino acids. Per germline, CDR1 LGHNA and CDR2 YSLEER. Trimming took 0 bases from V and 2 from J, leaving 15 bases between them. CDR3 amino acids: CASSQDLGGLNTDTQYF. For the CDR3, the DNA is TGCGCCAGCAGCCAAGATCTGGGGGGGCTAAACACAGATACGCAGTATTTT.

This sequence joins TRBV11-2 and TRBJ2-5, with unresolved D. CDR1 and CDR2 (germline): SGHAT, FQNNGV. V lost 5 bases and J lost 0, with 16 bases in between. This CDR3 is built from 16 residues. CDR3 sequence reads: CASSASSLGYQETQYF. Here the CDR3 DNA reads TGTGCCAGCAGCGCCTCCAGCCTGGGGTACCAAGAGACCCAGTACTTC.

This rearrangement joins TRBV9 to TRBJ2-5; D gene unclear. Per the germline V gene, CDR1 is SGDLS and CDR2 is YYNGEE. V was clipped by 1 base and J by 3 bases, with 16 bases between them. The length of the CDR3 is 16 residues. The CDR3 spells CASSVYGIWGEETQYF. The CDR3, as DNA: TGTGCCAGCAGCGTATATGGGATTTGGGGTGAAGAGACCCAGTACTTC.

The V and J genes are TRBV6-5 and TRBJ1-1; unclear D gene. CDR1 and CDR2 from the germline V gene are MNHEY and SVGAGI. The CDR3 length is 13 residues. Trimming removed 5 bases at V and 4 bases at J, with 11 bases between. This chain's CDR3 is CASSESESTEAFF. The CDR3 DNA reads TGTGCCAGCAGTGAATCAGAGAGCACTGAAGCTTTCTTT.